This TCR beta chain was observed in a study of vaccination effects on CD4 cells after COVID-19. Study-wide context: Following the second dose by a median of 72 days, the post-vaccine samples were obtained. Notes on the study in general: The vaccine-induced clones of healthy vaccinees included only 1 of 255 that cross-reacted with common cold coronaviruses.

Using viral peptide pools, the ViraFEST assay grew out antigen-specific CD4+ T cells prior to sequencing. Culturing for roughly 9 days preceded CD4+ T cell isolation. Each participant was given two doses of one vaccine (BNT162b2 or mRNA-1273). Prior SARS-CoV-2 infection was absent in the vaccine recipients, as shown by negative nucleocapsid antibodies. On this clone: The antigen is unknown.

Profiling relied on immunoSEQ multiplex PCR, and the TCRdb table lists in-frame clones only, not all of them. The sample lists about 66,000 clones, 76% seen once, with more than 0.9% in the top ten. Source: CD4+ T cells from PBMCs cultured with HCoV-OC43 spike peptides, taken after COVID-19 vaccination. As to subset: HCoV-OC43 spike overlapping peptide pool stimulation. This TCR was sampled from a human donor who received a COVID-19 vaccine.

The CDR3 loop is CASGKRQGGVQPQHF. The CDR3 DNA follows: TGTGCCAGCGGGAAACGACAGGGTGGAGTTCAGCCCCAGCATTTT. The V call is TRBV7-3, the J call TRBJ1-5, with 7 positions matching TRBD1. Germline CDR1 is SGHTA and CDR2 is FQGTGA. The J segment lost 6 bases and the V segment lost 8 bases, leaving 13 bases of the junction unmatched. CDR3 length: 15 residues.